These T cell receptor beta chains were read from a single sample in a study of cytomegalovirus exposure and HLA in healthy donors. Produced via immunoSEQ multiplex PCR; TCRdb's table is partial and in-frame only. This table has 170,000 or so clones, about three quarters appearing once. The sequencing input was PBMCs. These receptors came from a woman aged 35 to 49 in good health and CMV-seronegative. Both conserved end residues are part of each CDR3. A D gene is named only where the DNA matches it firmly. Size tells how often a clone was seen (once, few, many) or the class of an expanded clone, and some rows leave it out.

d_call | clone_size | j_call | v_call | cdr3_nt | cdr3_aa
TRBD1 | - | TRBJ2-4 | TRBV10-1 | TGCGCCAGCAGCCGGGACAGGGAAAACATTCAGTACTTC | CASSRDRENIQYF
TRBD1 | - | TRBJ1-6 | TRBV7-9 | TGTGCCAGCAGGGACAGGGAATCCTATAATTCACCCCTCCACTTT | CASRDRESYNSPLHF
TRBD1 | - | TRBJ2-3 | TRBV10-1 | TGCGCCAGCACCGACAGGGGAGGAAGCACAGATACGCAGTATTTT | CASTDRGGSTDTQYF
TRBD1 | - | TRBJ2-3 | TRBV4-1 | TGCGCCAGCGCCAGACAGGGGGCTACAGATACGCAGTATTTT | CASARQGATDTQYF
TRBD2 | few | TRBJ2-7 | TRBV10-1 | TGCGCCAGCAGCTCGAGCGGGACCAGGACCGAGCAGTACTTC | CASSSSGTRTEQYF
- | - | TRBJ2-1 | TRBV5-4 | TGTGCCAGCAGCCCTCCAGGGTCGAGGCAGTTCTTC | CASSPPGSRQFF
- | - | TRBJ2-2 | TRBV4-1 | TGCGCCAGCAGCCAAGAAGACAGGCCGAACACCGGGGAGCTGTTTTTT | CASSQEDRPNTGELFF
TRBD1 | - | TRBJ2-7 | TRBV6-6 | TGTGCCAGCAGTACAGGGGGTGCGAACTACGAGCAGTACTTC | CASSTGGANYEQYF
TRBD2 | few | TRBJ2-2 | TRBV10-2 | TGCGCCAGCAGGGACCTAGCGGGGCCGATTGAGCTGTTTTTT | CASRDLAGPIELFF
- | few | TRBJ1-3 | TRBV28 | TGTGCCAGCAGTTTCAGGGGAGTGACTGGAAACACCATATATTTT | CASSFRGVTGNTIYF
- | once | TRBJ1-3 | TRBV11-2 | TGTGCCAGCAGCTTAGAGATAAGCGCTGGAAACACCATATATTTT | CASSLEISAGNTIYF
- | - | TRBJ2-7 | TRBV6-5 | TGTGCCAGCAGTTACTCGGAGGGTGGCGACTACGAGCAGTACTTC | CASSYSEGGDYEQYF
- | few | TRBJ2-7 | TRBV5-6 | TGTGCCAGCAGCTCTGTCGAGGCGAACGAGCAGTACTTC | CASSSVEANEQYF
- | - | TRBJ1-3 | TRBV7-8 | TGTGCCAGCAGCCCCCGGGAGGGTCCTGGAAACACCATATATTTT | CASSPREGPGNTIYF
TRBD2 | - | TRBJ2-3 | TRBV9 | TGTGCCAGCAGCGTAGTTAGCGGGGGATACACAGATACGCAGTATTTT | CASSVVSGGYTDTQYF
TRBD1 | - | TRBJ2-6 | TRBV19 | TGTGCCAGTAGTATCACCGGGACAGGTCTATCTGGGGCCAACGTCCTGACTTTC | CASSITGTGLSGANVLTF
- | - | TRBJ2-7 | TRBV6-1 | TGTGCCAGCAGTGAAGCGCGAGCTCCCTACGAGCAGTACTTC | CASSEARAPYEQYF
TRBD1 | - | TRBJ1-5 | TRBV7-9 | TGTGCCAGCAGCTTAGGGGGACAGGGGGCAGGGCCCCAGCATTTT | CASSLGGQGAGPQHF
- | - | TRBJ1-1 | TRBV9 | TGTGCCAGCAGCGTAGGTGGCCAGAACACTGAAGCTTTCTTT | CASSVGGQNTEAFF
TRBD2 | - | TRBJ2-7 | TRBV19 | TGTGCCAGTAGTCCCCCCGGGACTAGCAGGGCCGAGCAGTACTTC | CASSPPGTSRAEQYF
- | few | TRBJ2-3 | TRBV5-1 | TGCGCCAGCAGCCTGGACTTGGCAGATACGCAGTATTTT | CASSLDLADTQYF
- | - | TRBJ1-2 | TRBV5-1 | TGCGCCAGCAGCGAGGGTGGCGCGGGTTTTGGCTACACCTTC | CASSEGGAGFGYTF
- | few | TRBJ1-1 | TRBV6-5 | TGTGCCAGCACCGAAGGGGGATATGGCGGGTCTGAAGCTTTCTTT | CASTEGGYGGSEAFF
- | - | TRBJ1-5 | TRBV5-1 | TGCGCCAGCAGCTTGGGGGACACTGATAGCAATCAGCCCCAGCATTTT | CASSLGDTDSNQPQHF
- | once | TRBJ1-3 | TRBV7-8 | TGTGCCAGCAGCACTCCAGGAAACACCATATATTTT | CASSTPGNTIYF
- | - | TRBJ1-6 | TRBV5-6 | TGTGCCAGCACCGTCAGGTATTCACCCCTCCACTTT | CASTVRYSPLHF
- | - | TRBJ2-3 | TRBV9 | TGTGCCAGCGGCAGGGGTAGCACAGATACGCAGTATTTT | CASGRGSTDTQYF
- | - | TRBJ1-1 | TRBV10-3 | TGTGCCATCAGTGCCGCCCGACAGCACACTGAAGCTTTCTTT | CAISAARQHTEAFF
- | - | TRBJ2-1 | TRBV25-1 | TGTGCCAGCACCACCCAGGGAATGAACTACAATGAGCAGTTCTTC | CASTTQGMNYNEQFF
TRBD1 | - | TRBJ1-3 | TRBV7-2 | TGTGCCAGCAGCTTCCAGACAGGGGGCATCGGTGGAAACACCATATATTTT | CASSFQTGGIGGNTIYF
- | - | TRBJ2-7 | TRBV6-4 | TGTGCCAGTTACAGGGATCAATCCTACGAGCAGTACTTC | CASYRDQSYEQYF
- | few | TRBJ2-5 | TRBV5-1 | TGCGCCAGCAGCTGGACCGCCGCAACAGAGCGGCCCAAGGAGACCCAGTACTTC | CASSWTAATERPKETQYF
TRBD2 | - | TRBJ2-6 | TRBV4-2 | TGTGCCAGCAGTCCACTTCTTGCGGGGGTCTCTGGGGCCAACGTCCTGACTTTC | CASSPLLAGVSGANVLTF
- | - | TRBJ1-1 | TRBV4-1 | TGCGCCAGCAGCCTTGGACAGCCTAACACTGAAGCTTTCTTT | CASSLGQPNTEAFF
- | - | TRBJ1-4 | TRBV2 | TGTGCCAGCAGCATACACAGGCTTCCTAATGAAAAACTGTTTTTT | CASSIHRLPNEKLFF
- | - | TRBJ1-3 | TRBV28 | TGTGCCAGCAGTTTAGGACCGGGGGGAAACACCATATATTTT | CASSLGPGGNTIYF
- | - | TRBJ1-5 | TRBV13 | TGTGCCAGCAGTCGCGGGGGAGATCAGCCCCAGCATTTT | CASSRGGDQPQHF
- | - | TRBJ2-1 | TRBV6-5 | TGTGCCAGCATAGGGGGACCCCGCAATGAGCAGTTCTTC | CASIGGPRNEQFF
TRBD1 | few | TRBJ1-2 | TRBV19 | TGTGCCAGTACCTATTTTGGGACAGGGAACGACTATGGCTACACCTTC | CASTYFGTGNDYGYTF
- | few | TRBJ2-5 | TRBV18 | TGTGCCAGCTCACCATCGGCGGTTGGAGAGACCCAGTACTTC | CASSPSAVGETQYF
TRBD1 | - | TRBJ2-7 | TRBV6-5 | TGTGCCAGCAGATCCGGGACAGGGGGGAGCAAGCAGTACTTC | CASRSGTGGSKQYF
TRBD1 | few | TRBJ2-1 | TRBV6-1 | TGTGCCAGCAGTGTAAGGGACAGGAACAATGAGCAGTTCTTC | CASSVRDRNNEQFF
TRBD1 | - | TRBJ2-7 | TRBV7-9 | TGTGCCAGCAGCTTAGCATTCGGGACAGCTTCCTACGAGCAGTACTTC | CASSLAFGTASYEQYF
TRBD1 | - | TRBJ1-6 | TRBV25-1 | TGTGCCAGCTCGCGGACAGGGCATTCACCCCTCCACTTT | CASSRTGHSPLHF
- | - | TRBJ1-2 | TRBV7-8 | TGTGCCAGCAGACGGACAGACACTTATGGCTACACCTTC | CASRRTDTYGYTF
TRBD1 | - | TRBJ2-7 | TRBV11-3 | TGTGCCAGCAGCTTCCGGACAGGTGGACCCTACGAGCAGTACTTC | CASSFRTGGPYEQYF
TRBD2 | - | TRBJ2-3 | TRBV5-1 | TGCGCCAGCAGCACGCGACTAGCGGGGGGGCCTTTCCGTCCAGATACGCAGTATTTT | CASSTRLAGGPFRPDTQYF
TRBD2 | few | TRBJ2-4 | TRBV5-4 | TGTGCCAGCAGCTTGGGGCGGGGGGCAGCCAAAAACATTCAGTACTTC | CASSLGRGAAKNIQYF
- | - | TRBJ1-1 | TRBV7-9 | TGTGCCAGCAGCTCGACTTGGACGGGGAAGAACACTGAAGCTTTCTTT | CASSSTWTGKNTEAFF
TRBD1 | - | TRBJ1-3 | TRBV5-1 | TGCGCCAGCAGCTTGGGGACAGGGGGCTCTGGAAACACCATATATTTT | CASSLGTGGSGNTIYF
- | - | TRBJ2-1 | TRBV13 | TGTGCCAGCAGTTGGACAGCCACCTACAATGAGCAGTTCTTC | CASSWTATYNEQFF
- | - | TRBJ1-1 | TRBV9 | TGTGCCAGCAGCGTAGATGGAGGGGGGGGAGGCACTGAAGCTTTCTTT | CASSVDGGGGGTEAFF
- | - | TRBJ1-5 | TRBV7-3 | TGTGCCAGCAGCCCGAACAGGGATCAGCCCCAGCATTTT | CASSPNRDQPQHF
TRBD2 | - | TRBJ2-3 | TRBV5-1 | TGCGCCAGCAGCTTGCCTAGCGGAGGCTCTAGCACAGATACGCAGTATTTT | CASSLPSGGSSTDTQYF
- | - | TRBJ1-1 | TRBV5-4 | TGTGCCAGCAGCCGGGAGGGTTTTGAAGCTTTCTTT | CASSREGFEAFF